This record covers a single T cell receptor (beta chain). Germline CDR1 and CDR2: SGHTA and FQGNSA. The V gene lost 6 bases and the J gene lost 1 base, with 9 bases spanning the gap. The CDR3 has 13 amino acids. Time point specified: newly diagnosed GD, antithyroid drugs for less than 3 months. RNA isolated from PBMCs was used to make the TCR library. Graves' disease was diagnosed by American Thyroid Association guidelines. This sample stems from a study of regulatory T cells in long-lasting Graves disease. Construction of the TCR beta libraries employed iRepertoire HTBI primers in conjunction with Arm-PCR of CDR3 regions. Via MiXCR, TCRdb re-called the multiplex PCR reads, giving one row per CDR3 protein. This table has roughly 320,000 distinct CDR3 sequences, roughly 17% appearing once. The data also belong to a second study, concerning T cells in Graves' hyperthyroidism and ophthalmopathy. That report notes: For Graves' hyperthyroidism to be stable, ophthalmopathy could not progress within 18 months. Diagnosis of hyperthyroidism was new in patients aged 18 to 65, and its duration was under 2 months.

This sample comprised peripheral blood mononuclear cells (PBMCs), obtained at new diagnosis, from a patient treated with antithyroid drugs. This chain uses TRBV7-2 with TRBJ1-1; D is ambiguous. The sequence came from a man aged 35 to 55 with Graves disease. Here the CDR3 DNA reads TGTGCCAGCAGAGAGGAGTCGAACACTGAAGCTTTCTTT. Amino acids: CASREESNTEAFF. Full variable domain (remainder filled in from reference TRBV7-2 and TRBJ1-1): GAGVSQSPSNKVTEKGKDVELRCDPISGHTALYWYRQSLGQGLEFLIYFQGNSAPDKSGLPSDRFSAERTGGSVSTLTIQRTQQEDSAVYLCASREESNTEAFFGQGTRLTVV.